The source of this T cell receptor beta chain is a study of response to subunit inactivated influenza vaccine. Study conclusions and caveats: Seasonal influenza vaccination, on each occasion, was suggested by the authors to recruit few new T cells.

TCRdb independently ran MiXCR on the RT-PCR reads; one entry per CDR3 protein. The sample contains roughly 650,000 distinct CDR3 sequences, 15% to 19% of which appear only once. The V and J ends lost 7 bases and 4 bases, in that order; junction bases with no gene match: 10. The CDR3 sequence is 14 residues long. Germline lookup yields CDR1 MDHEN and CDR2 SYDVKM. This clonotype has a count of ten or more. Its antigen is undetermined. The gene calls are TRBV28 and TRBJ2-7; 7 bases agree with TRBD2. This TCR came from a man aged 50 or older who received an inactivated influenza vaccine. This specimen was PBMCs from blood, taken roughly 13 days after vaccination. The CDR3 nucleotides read TGTGCCAGCATAAACGGGAGGTATGCATACGAGCAGTACTTC. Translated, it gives CASINGRYAYEQYF.